Presented here are 12 T cell receptor beta chains from one specimen sequenced in a study of cytomegalovirus exposure and HLA in healthy donors. A multiplex PCR was run with 60 Vbeta primers and 13 Jbeta primers. Assay used: immunoSEQ multiplex PCR; TCRdb lists only in-frame clones, some missing. This repertoire shows more than 95,000 clones, about 69% found once; its top ten account for 1.6%. The sequencing sample was made of PBMCs. These TCRs come from a young woman in good health and CMV-seronegative.

J is TRBJ2-5 and V is TRBV6-1; D uncertain. The CDR3 loop spans 15 amino acids. Germline V gene lookup returns CDR1 MNHNS and CDR2 SASEGT. V lost 2 bases and J lost 3, with 13 bases in between. The CDR3 reads CASSEIPSGKETQYF. CDR3 bases: TGTGCCAGCAGTGAAATCCCTAGTGGAAAAGAGACCCAGTACTTC.

As concerns this clone: One end of the junction is discordant with germline, which a read error may explain. This chain joins TRBV30 and TRBJ1-5, with TRBD1 identical over 9 bases. Germline V gene data show CDR1 as GTSNPN and CDR2 as SVGIG (reference sequence). This CDR3 contains 15 residues. In DNA, the CDR3 is TGTGCCTGGAGTGTAACGGGACAGGGCAATCAGCCCCGGCATTTT. It codes for CAWSVTGQGNQPRHF.

V and J are TRBV19 and TRBJ1-1; 8 bases fit TRBD1. J was trimmed by 5 bases and V by 1 base; bases with no gene match: 6. The CDR3 contains 15 residues. Germline V lookup: CDR1 LNHDA, CDR2 SQIVND (reference sequence). Written as DNA, the CDR3 is TGTGCCAGTAGTATAGGGGCAGGGGGCTGGACTGAAGCTTTCTTT. Residues: CASSIGAGGWTEAFF. The full variable domain, with the rest looked up from reference TRBV19 and TRBJ1-1, is DGGITQSPKYLFRKEGQNVTLSCEQNLNHDAMYWYRQDPGQGLRLIYYSQIVNDFQKGDIAEGYSVSREKKESFPLTVTSAQKNPTAFYLCASSIGAGGWTEAFFGQGTRLTVV.

The chain couples TRBV27 to TRBJ2-7; 7 nucleotides agree with TRBD2. Germline CDR1 reads MNHEY; CDR2 reads SMNVEV (reference sequence). The CDR3 length is 15 residues. V shed 1 base, J shed 7 bases, and the junction held 10 bases outside the gene matches. The CDR3 reads CASSLLNGGIGEQYF. The DNA for the CDR3 is TGTGCCAGCAGTTTATTAAACGGGGGGATAGGAGAGCAGTACTTC.

The chain joins TRBV7-6 to TRBJ1-5; no clear D. V was shortened by 1 base and J by 6 bases, with 19 bases between the two germline ends. This CDR3 is built from 17 residues. CDR1 and CDR2 from the germline V gene are SGHVS and FNYEAQ. The CDR3 bases are TGTGCCAGCAGCTTAGAAAGTGGCGGGCGGTTGGGTCAGCCCCAGCATTTT. Its translation is CASSLESGGRLGQPQHF.

This chain links TRBV7-2 with TRBJ1-5; 7 bases match TRBD1. Germline V lookup: CDR1 SGHTA, CDR2 FQGNSA. V shed 6 bases, J shed 11 bases, and the junction held 10 bases outside the gene matches. The CDR3 is made up of 13 amino acids. CDR3 nucleotides: TGTGCCAGCAGTCCAGGGGGACCCAAGGCCCAGCATTTT. Its translation: CASSPGGPKAQHF.

This chain uses TRBV6-1 with TRBJ1-1; TRBD1 might be the D (5 bases). Deletions cut 4 bases from V and 2 bases from J, with 14 bases between. Germline lookup yields CDR1 MNHNS and CDR2 SASEGT. This CDR3 contains 15 residues. CDR3 in DNA: TGTGCCAGCAGTGTCGGGGGATCAGCCAACACTGAAGCTTTCTTT. Amino acids: CASSVGGSANTEAFF.

The chain joins TRBV5-1 to TRBJ2-7, with 10 bases aligning to TRBD1. Germline values: CDR1 SGHRS, CDR2 YFSETQ. J lost 2 bases, V lost 5 bases, and 7 bases had no gene match. This CDR3 contains 15 residues. The CDR3 here is CASRGGTGVTYEQYF. The CDR3 DNA reads as TGCGCCAGCAGGGGCGGGACAGGGGTGACCTACGAGCAGTACTTC. Full variable domain (rest looked up from reference TRBV5-1 and TRBJ2-7): KAGVTQTPRYLIKTRGQQVTLSCSPISGHRSVSWYQQTPGQGLQFLFEYFSETQRNKGNFPGRFSGRQFSNSRSEMNVSTLELGDSALYLCASRGGTGVTYEQYFGPGTRLTVT.

V usage is TRBV25-1 and J usage is TRBJ2-7, with 8 bases lining up with TRBD1. The CDR3 loop spans 15 amino acids. Germline loops: CDR1 MGHDK, CDR2 SYGVNS. The junction had 6 bases not matched to a gene; V was cut back by 0 bases and J by 5 bases. This chain's CDR3 is CASSEYETGDHEQYF. CDR3 sequence (DNA): TGTGCCAGCAGTGAATATGAGACAGGGGATCACGAGCAGTACTTC.

In DNA form, the CDR3 reads TGTGCCAGCAGCGCCACTAGCGGGGGGATCCAAGAGACCCAGTACTTC. This gives the protein CASSATSGGIQETQYF. The J gene is TRBJ2-5, the V gene TRBV9; 12 positions match TRBD2. CDR3 size: 16 residues. CDR1 and CDR2 from the germline V gene are SGDLS and YYNGEE. The V and J ends lost 3 bases and 1 base, in that order; junction bases with no gene match: 4.

The chain combines TRBV5-5 with TRBJ1-1, with 7 nucleotides matching TRBD1. The V segment lost 4 bases and the J segment 2 bases; nucleotides outside the gene matches: 5. In germline, CDR1 is SGHKS, CDR2 YYEKEE (reference sequence). This CDR3 comprises 14 residues. CDR3 nucleotides: TGTGCCAGCAGCACGGGACAGCTTAACACTGAAGCTTTCTTT. Translating gives CASSTGQLNTEAFF.

This clone has only a few counts. The chain couples TRBV2 to TRBJ2-1; D gene uncertain. CDR1 is SNHLY and CDR2 is FYNNEI in the germline V gene. V lost 5 bases to trimming and J lost 10 bases, with 9 bases between them. The CDR3 has 11 residues. The CDR3 region is CASSNTWEQFF. In DNA, the CDR3 is TGTGCCAGCAGTAATACATGGGAGCAGTTCTTC.